These 3 T cell receptor beta chains originate from one sample sequenced in a study of T-cell reconstitution after alpha-beta-depleted transplantation in children (dated by TCRdb to 2016 to 2018). Library preparation was by PCR. The instrument was an Illumina HiSeq 2500. TCR library preparation used molecular barcoding, with unique molecular identifiers applied to normalize quantification of the TCRbeta repertoire. TCRdb took the public reads, trimmed them with fastp at Q25, ran MiXCR for clone calling and kept in-frame beta chains. Each record represents a unique CDR3 protein, reported with the most common genes and DNA among its rows. In this sample the table shows 250,000 to 400,000 distinct CDR3 sequences, approximately 20% of which occur a single time. The ten biggest clones cover approximately 9.9% of the sample. The treatment or condition label, as the study defines it: allogeneic hematopoietic cell transplantation with graft depleted of TCRalphabeta T cells and CD19 B cells.

The sample was PBMCs, mostly from graft donor cells, taken 180 days after TCRalphabeta/CD19-depleted stem cell transplant. The receptors were sampled from a male patient younger than 18 who had a stem cell transplant for acute lymphoblastic leukemia, so the T cells may come from the graft donor.

This clonotype turned up a few times. The V and J genes are TRBV27 and TRBJ1-3; D is perhaps TRBD1 (6 bases). Trimming removed 7 bases from V and 0 bases from J, with 16 bases in between. The V gene's germline CDR1 is MNHEY and CDR2 SMNVEV (reference sequence). The CDR3 is 16 residues long. CDR3 loop: CASTKTGPASGNTIYF. DNA of the CDR3: TGTGCCAGCACCAAGACAGGCCCAGCCTCTGGAAACACCATATATTTT.

This clonotype showed up just a few times. The chain uses TRBV4-1 and TRBJ1-2; TRBD1 agrees at 10 bases. CDR3 size: 15 residues. Germline values: CDR1 MGHRA, CDR2 YSYEKL. The V gene end was trimmed by 2 bases and the J gene end by 6 bases; junction bases not matched to a gene: 6. CDR3 DNA sequence: TGCGCCAGCAGCCAAATTGGGACAGGGGTTCATGGCTACACCTTC. The encoded protein is CASSQIGTGVHGYTF.

This clonotype was recorded a few times. The chain couples TRBV15 to TRBJ2-2, with D maybe TRBD1 (5 bases). V was pared by 5 bases and J by 3 bases, with 22 bases between. The CDR3 spans 18 residues. Germline CDR1 reads LNHNV; CDR2 reads YYDKDF (reference sequence). CDR3 in DNA: TGTGCCACCAGCCCTTTCTCCGCCCTCGACAGTTACACCGGGGAGCTGTTTTTT. Translating it yields CATSPFSALDSYTGELFF.